Each of the 10 T cell receptor beta chains below was sequenced from the same sample in a study of a mutant IDH1 vaccine in newly diagnosed glioma. Sample time point: baseline, week 1 (first vaccination visit). Treatment defined: pre-vaccination baseline after standard-of-care therapy. Clones were read by immunoSEQ multiplex PCR, and TCRdb kept only the in-frame ones, dropping some. This repertoire shows 85,000 to 100,000 clones, approximately 90% found once; its top ten account for roughly 0.54%. The sample was PBMCs, taken from a glioma patient treated with radiotherapy, temozolomide or both. The source is a woman between 50 and 59 years old with glioma.

This sequence joins TRBV7-9 and TRBJ2-5, with a tentative D call TRBD2 (5 bases). Germline loops: CDR1 SEHNR, CDR2 FQNEAQ (reference sequence). The CDR3 extends over 15 amino acids. Trimming removed 1 base from V and 1 base from J, with 10 bases in between. CDR3 nucleotides: TGTGCCAGCAGCTTAGGAGACTATCGCCAAGAGACCCAGTACTTC. Translation: CASSLGDYRQETQYF.

This chain connects TRBV10-3 to TRBJ2-1, with TRBD2 as a possible D gene (5 bases). From germline, CDR1 is ENHRY and CDR2 SYGVKD. V was trimmed by 3 bases and J by 6 bases, leaving 15 bases between them. CDR3 size: 15 residues. The CDR3 DNA reads as TGTGCCATCAGTGACCCGGGAAGGACGGGCAATGAGCAGTTCTTC. Amino acid sequence: CAISDPGRTGNEQFF.

The chain couples TRBV11-2 to TRBJ2-5; 7 bases align to TRBD2. The V and J ends lost 7 bases and 2 bases, in that order; junction bases with no gene match: 10. The CDR3 is 15 residues long. Germline values: CDR1 SGHAT, CDR2 FQNNGV. CDR3 in DNA: TGTGCCAGCACCTGGAGAGCGGGGAAACAAGAGACCCAGTACTTC. This gives the protein CASTWRAGKQETQYF.

CDR3 nucleotide sequence: TGTGCCAGCAGTGCCCCTGGGACCCACGACTACGAGCAGTACTTC. Protein sequence: CASSAPGTHDYEQYF. The chain is built from TRBV6-1 and TRBJ2-7; D possibly uses TRBD1 or TRBD2 (5 bases each). This CDR3 has 15 amino acids. Looked up from germline, CDR1 is MNHNS and CDR2 is SASEGT. The V end lost 4 bases, the J end lost 3 bases, and 16 bases lay between the germline ends.

This sequence joins TRBV9 and TRBJ2-7; 11 nucleotides line up with TRBD2. V lost 3 bases and J lost 3; bases outside the gene matches: 2. CDR3 size: 14 residues. Looked up from germline, CDR1 is SGDLS and CDR2 is YYNGEE. The CDR3 is CASSEGLAVYEQYF. The CDR3 region has the DNA TGTGCCAGCAGCGAGGGACTAGCGGTCTACGAGCAGTACTTC. Drawing the rest from reference TRBV9 and TRBJ2-7, the complete variable domain is DSGVTQTPKHLITATGQRVTLRCSPRSGDLSVYWYQQSLDQGLQFLIQYYNGEERAKGNILERFSAQQFPDLHSELNLSSLELGDSALYFCASSEGLAVYEQYFGPGTRLTVT.

V is TRBV5-4 and J is TRBJ1-4; D unresolved. The V end lost 1 base, the J end lost 0 bases, and 7 bases lay between the germline ends. CDR3 length equals 15 residues. Germline V gene lookup returns CDR1 SGHNT and CDR2 YYREEE (reference sequence). The CDR3 coding sequence is TGTGCCAGCAGCTTGCAAACAGCAACTAATGAAAAACTGTTTTTT. Translation gives CASSLQTATNEKLFF.

The chain uses TRBV6-5 and TRBJ1-1, with unresolved D. Trimming left V 2 bases short and J 3 bases short, with 10 bases between. The CDR3 covers 14 residues. Per germline, CDR1 MNHEY and CDR2 SVGAGI. CDR3 DNA sequence: TGTGCCAGCAGTTACCGCGGGCGCGACACTGAAGCTTTCTTT. Protein: CASSYRGRDTEAFF.

The chain links TRBV13 to TRBJ2-1, with 7 bases lining up with TRBD2. The ends lost 4 bases at V and 9 bases at J; junction bases unmatched: 12. CDR1 PRHDT and CDR2 FYEKMQ come from the germline V gene (reference sequence). CDR3 size: 15 residues. The CDR3 sequence: CASSSQREGRGEQFF. In DNA, the CDR3 is TGTGCCAGCAGCTCTCAAAGGGAGGGCCGGGGTGAGCAGTTCTTC.

The J gene is TRBJ2-7, the V gene TRBV5-6; D call uncertain. V was cut by 2 bases and J by 3 bases, with 3 bases left in between. This CDR3 spans 11 amino acids. Germline-derived CDR1 and CDR2 are SGHDT and YYEEEE. CDR3 sequence: CASSFGYEQYF. CDR3 coding DNA: TGTGCCAGCAGCTTCGGCTACGAGCAGTACTTC.

This clone was counted only a few times. The gene calls are TRBV29-1 and TRBJ2-2; TRBD1 matches 8 bases. V lost 7 bases to trimming and J lost 6 bases; unmatched junction nucleotides: 13. This CDR3 is built from 15 residues. Germline V gives CDR1 SQVTM, CDR2 ANQGSEA. This CDR3 reads CSADRGFGEPGELFF. DNA of the CDR3: TGCAGCGCTGACAGGGGCTTCGGGGAACCCGGGGAGCTGTTTTTT.